Sequencing of this TCR beta chain was carried out in a study of graft-versus-host responses after intestinal transplantation. The repertoire was sequenced with immunoSEQ multiplex PCR; TCRdb's copy has only in-frame clones and lacks some. The sample has 35,000 to 45,000 clones, 90% to 95% seen once; the top ten hold around 4.3%. The clonotype comes from a human patient who received an intestinal transplant, so some T cells may come from the graft donor. Material: PBMCs, obtained 524 days after transplant.

The CDR3 DNA reads as TGTGCCAGCAGCCGACTAGCGGAGAACTACGAGCAGTACTTC. It codes for CASSRLAENYEQYF. V and J are TRBV6-5 and TRBJ2-7, with 9 bases identical to TRBD2. Germline V gives CDR1 MNHEY, CDR2 SVGAGI. J lost 3 bases, V lost 6 bases, and 6 bases had no gene match. The CDR3 has 14 amino acids.